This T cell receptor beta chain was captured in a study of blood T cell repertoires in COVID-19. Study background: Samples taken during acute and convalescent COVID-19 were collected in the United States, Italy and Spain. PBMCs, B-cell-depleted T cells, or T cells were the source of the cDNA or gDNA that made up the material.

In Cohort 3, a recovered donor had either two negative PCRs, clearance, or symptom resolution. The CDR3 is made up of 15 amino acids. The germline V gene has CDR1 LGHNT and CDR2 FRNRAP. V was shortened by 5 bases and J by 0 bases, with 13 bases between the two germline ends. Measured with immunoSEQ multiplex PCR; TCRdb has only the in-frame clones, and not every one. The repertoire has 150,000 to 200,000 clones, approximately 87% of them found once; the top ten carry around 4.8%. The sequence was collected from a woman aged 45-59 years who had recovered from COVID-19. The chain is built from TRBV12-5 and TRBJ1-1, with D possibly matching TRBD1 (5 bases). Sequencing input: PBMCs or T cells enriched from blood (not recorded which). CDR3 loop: CASGPRDFMNTEAFF. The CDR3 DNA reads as TGTGCTAGTGGTCCCCGGGACTTCATGAACACTGAAGCTTTCTTT.